The rows below give T cell receptor beta chains drawn from one sample of a study of shared clonotypes between healthy human individuals. Some clones are missing from TCRdb's copy, which holds only in-frame ones; the method was immunoSEQ multiplex PCR. The sample holds some 1 million clones, around 76% seen once. The sequenced material came from memory CD4+ T cells sorted from blood. Receptors originate from a man between 18 and 35 years old in good health. The CDR3 runs from the conserved cysteine through the conserved F or W. D genes are given only for firm matches. Size is stated for part of the rows, as once, few or many counts, or as a class when the clone is expanded.

cdr3_nt: TGCGCCAGCAGCTTGGGGGCAGGGGAAACGAGAGAGCGTGGCTACACCTTC; cdr3_aa: CASSLGAGETRERGYTF; v_call: TRBV5-1; j_call: TRBJ1-2; d_call: -; clone_size: -
cdr3_nt: TGCGCCAGCAGTGAGCGGACTAGTCCACTCTCGGAGACCCAGTACTTC; cdr3_aa: CASSERTSPLSETQYF; v_call: TRBV10-2; j_call: TRBJ2-5; d_call: TRBD2; clone_size: once
cdr3_nt: TGTGCCAGCAGTGCTGGGGACAGGGGTGATTCACCCCTCCACTTT; cdr3_aa: CASSAGDRGDSPLHF; v_call: TRBV6-1; j_call: TRBJ1-6; d_call: TRBD1; clone_size: -
cdr3_nt: TGTGCCAGCCTCCGGGGGGAGGGGTCGGATGAGCAGTTCTTC; cdr3_aa: CASLRGEGSDEQFF; v_call: TRBV7-2; j_call: TRBJ2-1; d_call: TRBD2; clone_size: once
cdr3_nt: TGTGCCAGCAGCGCAAATAGCAATCAGCCCCAGCATTTT; cdr3_aa: CASSANSNQPQHF; v_call: TRBV7-8; j_call: TRBJ1-5; d_call: -; clone_size: once
cdr3_nt: TGTGCCAGCAGCTCCCGTAGAGGGCCGGGAAACACCATATATTTT; cdr3_aa: CASSSRRGPGNTIYF; v_call: TRBV7-2; j_call: TRBJ1-3; d_call: -; clone_size: once
cdr3_nt: TGTGCCAGCAGCTCCGATATGAACTATGGCTACACCTTC; cdr3_aa: CASSSDMNYGYTF; v_call: TRBV11-1; j_call: TRBJ1-2; d_call: -; clone_size: -
cdr3_nt: TGTGCCAGCAGTGCCCGGACAGCTCCCCGCACAGATACGCAGTATTTT; cdr3_aa: CASSARTAPRTDTQYF; v_call: TRBV6-1; j_call: TRBJ2-3; d_call: -; clone_size: -
cdr3_nt: TGTGCCAGCTCATCGTTCGACGGTAACTATGGCTACACCTTC; cdr3_aa: CASSSFDGNYGYTF; v_call: TRBV18; j_call: TRBJ1-2; d_call: -; clone_size: -
cdr3_nt: TGCGCCAGTAGGACTAGCGGGGGCAATGAGCAGTTCTTC; cdr3_aa: CASRTSGGNEQFF; v_call: TRBV10-2; j_call: TRBJ2-1; d_call: TRBD2; clone_size: -
cdr3_nt: TGTGCCAGCAGCTTAATTCGGGGTGAGCAGTTCTTC; cdr3_aa: CASSLIRGEQFF; v_call: TRBV11-2; j_call: TRBJ2-1; d_call: -; clone_size: -
cdr3_nt: TGTGCCAGCCACATGGGGGCCGAGACCCAGTACTTC; cdr3_aa: CASHMGAETQYF; v_call: TRBV2; j_call: TRBJ2-5; d_call: -; clone_size: few
cdr3_nt: TGTGCCAGCACCCGAACGGGACAGGGGTGGACAGATACGCAGTATTTT; cdr3_aa: CASTRTGQGWTDTQYF; v_call: TRBV9; j_call: TRBJ2-3; d_call: TRBD1; clone_size: -
cdr3_nt: TGCGCCAGCAGCCAAGAAAGGGACTTCTACGAGCAGTACTTC; cdr3_aa: CASSQERDFYEQYF; v_call: TRBV4-1; j_call: TRBJ2-7; d_call: -; clone_size: -
cdr3_nt: TGTGCCAGCAGTGAAGGACTGCCCTACAATGAGCAGTTCTTC; cdr3_aa: CASSEGLPYNEQFF; v_call: TRBV2; j_call: TRBJ2-1; d_call: -; clone_size: -
cdr3_nt: TGTGCCAGCTCACCAGGCGGCGGGAACACCGGGGAGCTGTTTTTT; cdr3_aa: CASSPGGGNTGELFF; v_call: TRBV18; j_call: TRBJ2-2; d_call: -; clone_size: -
cdr3_nt: TGTGCCAGCACCCTAAACGGTAATGAAAAACTGTTTTTT; cdr3_aa: CASTLNGNEKLFF; v_call: TRBV7-9; j_call: TRBJ1-4; d_call: -; clone_size: -
cdr3_nt: TGTGCCAGCTCACCAGACAGGACCCTTGGCTACACCTTC; cdr3_aa: CASSPDRTLGYTF; v_call: TRBV18; j_call: TRBJ1-2; d_call: -; clone_size: -
cdr3_nt: TGTGCCATCAGGCAACAGGGCGCTAATGAAAAACTGTTTTTT; cdr3_aa: CAIRQQGANEKLFF; v_call: TRBV10-3; j_call: TRBJ1-4; d_call: -; clone_size: once
cdr3_nt: TGTGCCAGCAGCTTCGGGACTAGCGGGGGAGAGCAGTACTTC; cdr3_aa: CASSFGTSGGEQYF; v_call: TRBV11-3; j_call: TRBJ2-7; d_call: TRBD2; clone_size: -
cdr3_nt: TGTGCCAGCAGCCTAGGGGGCCTGGGGGCGTACACTGAAGCTTTCTTT; cdr3_aa: CASSLGGLGAYTEAFF; v_call: TRBV11-2; j_call: TRBJ1-1; d_call: TRBD1; clone_size: -
cdr3_nt: TGTGCCAGCAGCGAGACATGGAACACTGAAGCTTTCTTT; cdr3_aa: CASSETWNTEAFF; v_call: TRBV7-9; j_call: TRBJ1-1; d_call: -; clone_size: -